This T cell receptor (beta chain) was sequenced in a study of control samples from healthy donors and cancer patients. This clone is a singleton in its sample. Produced via immunoSEQ multiplex PCR; TCRdb's table is partial and in-frame only. The sample has about 39,000 clones, over 65% seen once. The material sequenced was blood. This clonotype was obtained from a man in his fifties or sixties in good health.

CDR3 DNA sequence: TGTGCCAGCAGCCGGAGACAGGGATCCGCTGGGGAGCAGTACTTC. This sequence encodes CASSRRQGSAGEQYF. The rearrangement uses TRBV9 and TRBJ2-7; 7 bases match TRBD1. The CDR3 has 15 residues. V shed 4 bases, J shed 7 bases, and the junction held 14 bases outside the gene matches. CDR1 is SGDLS and CDR2 is YYNGEE in the germline V gene.